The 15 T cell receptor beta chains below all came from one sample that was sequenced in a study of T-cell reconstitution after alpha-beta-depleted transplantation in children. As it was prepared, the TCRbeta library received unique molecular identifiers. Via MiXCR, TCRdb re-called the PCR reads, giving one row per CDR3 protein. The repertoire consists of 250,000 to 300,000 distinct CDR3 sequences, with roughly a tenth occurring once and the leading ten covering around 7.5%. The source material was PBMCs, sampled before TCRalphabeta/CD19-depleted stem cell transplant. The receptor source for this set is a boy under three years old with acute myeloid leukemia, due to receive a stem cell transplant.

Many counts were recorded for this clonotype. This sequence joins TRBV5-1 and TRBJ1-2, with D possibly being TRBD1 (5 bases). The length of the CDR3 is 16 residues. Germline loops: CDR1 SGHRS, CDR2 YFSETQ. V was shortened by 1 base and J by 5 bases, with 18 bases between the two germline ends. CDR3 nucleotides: TGCGCCAGCAGCTTGTTGGGGGGGACTGATAAATATGGCTACACCTTC. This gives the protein CASSLLGGTDKYGYTF.

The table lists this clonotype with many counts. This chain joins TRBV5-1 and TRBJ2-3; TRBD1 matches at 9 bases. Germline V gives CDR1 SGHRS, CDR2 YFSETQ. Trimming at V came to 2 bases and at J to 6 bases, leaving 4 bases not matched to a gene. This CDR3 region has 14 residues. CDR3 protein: CASSFGQGTDTQYF. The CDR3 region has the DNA TGCGCCAGCAGCTTCGGACAGGGGACCGATACGCAGTATTTT. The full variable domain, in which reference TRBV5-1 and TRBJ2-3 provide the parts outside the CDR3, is KAGVTQTPRYLIKTRGQQVTLSCSPISGHRSVSWYQQTPGQGLQFLFEYFSETQRNKGNFPGRFSGRQFSNSRSEMNVSTLELGDSALYLCASSFGQGTDTQYFGPGTRLTVL.

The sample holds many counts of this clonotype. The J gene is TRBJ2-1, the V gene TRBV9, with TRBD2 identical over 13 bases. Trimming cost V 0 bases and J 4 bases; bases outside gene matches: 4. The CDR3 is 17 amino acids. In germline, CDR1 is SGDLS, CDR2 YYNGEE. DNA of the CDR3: TGTGCCAGCAGCGTAGGGGTGACTAGCGGGAGGTACAATGAGCAGTTCTTC. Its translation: CASSVGVTSGRYNEQFF.

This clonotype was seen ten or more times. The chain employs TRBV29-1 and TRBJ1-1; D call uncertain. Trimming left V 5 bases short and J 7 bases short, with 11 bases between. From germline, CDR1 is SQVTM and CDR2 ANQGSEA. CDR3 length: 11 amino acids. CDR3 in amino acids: CSVKTGNEAFF. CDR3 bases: TGCAGCGTTAAGACGGGGAATGAAGCTTTCTTT.

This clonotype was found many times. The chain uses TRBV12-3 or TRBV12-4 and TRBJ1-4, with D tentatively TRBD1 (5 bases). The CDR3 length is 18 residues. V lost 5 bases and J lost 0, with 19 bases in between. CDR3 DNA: TGTGCCAGCAGTCTGGCTCTTACCCAGGGTGCAACTAATGAAAAACTGTTTTTT. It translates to CASSLALTQGATNEKLFF.

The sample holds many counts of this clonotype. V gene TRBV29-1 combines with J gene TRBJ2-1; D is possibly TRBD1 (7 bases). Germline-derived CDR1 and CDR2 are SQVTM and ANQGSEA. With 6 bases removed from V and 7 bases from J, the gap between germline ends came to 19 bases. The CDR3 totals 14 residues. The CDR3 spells CSVTGRGPGNEQFF. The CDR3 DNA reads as TGCAGCGTGACAGGGCGGGGTCCTGGTAATGAGCAGTTCTTC.

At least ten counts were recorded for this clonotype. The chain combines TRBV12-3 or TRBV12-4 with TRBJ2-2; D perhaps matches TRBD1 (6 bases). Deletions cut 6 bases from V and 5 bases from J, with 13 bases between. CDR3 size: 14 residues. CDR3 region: CASRLSGATGELFF. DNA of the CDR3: TGTGCCAGCAGACTCTCAGGGGCAACCGGGGAGCTGTTTTTT.

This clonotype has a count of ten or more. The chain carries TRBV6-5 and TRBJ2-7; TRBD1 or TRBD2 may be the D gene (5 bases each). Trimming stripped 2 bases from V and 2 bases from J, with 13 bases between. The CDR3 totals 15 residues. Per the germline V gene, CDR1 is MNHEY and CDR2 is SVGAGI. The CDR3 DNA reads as TGTGCCAGCAGTTACAACCGGGACGGAACCTACGAGCAGTACTTC. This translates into CASSYNRDGTYEQYF.

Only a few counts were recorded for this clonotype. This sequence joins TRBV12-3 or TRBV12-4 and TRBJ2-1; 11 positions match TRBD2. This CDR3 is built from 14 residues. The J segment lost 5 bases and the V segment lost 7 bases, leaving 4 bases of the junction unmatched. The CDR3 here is CASTVGLADNEQFF. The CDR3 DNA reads TGTGCCAGCACTGTGGGACTAGCGGACAATGAGCAGTTCTTC.

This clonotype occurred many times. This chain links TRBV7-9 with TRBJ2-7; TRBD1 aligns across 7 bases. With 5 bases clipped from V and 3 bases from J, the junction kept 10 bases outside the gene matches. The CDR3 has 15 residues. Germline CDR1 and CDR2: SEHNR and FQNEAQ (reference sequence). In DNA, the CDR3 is TGTGCCAGCAGCCCGACGGACAGGTGGGACTACGAGCAGTACTTC. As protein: CASSPTDRWDYEQYF. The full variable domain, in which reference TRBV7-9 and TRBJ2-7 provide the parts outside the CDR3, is DTGVSQNPRHKITKRGQNVTFRCDPISEHNRLYWYRQTLGQGPEFLTYFQNEAQLEKSRLLSDRFSAERPKGSFSTLEIQRTEQGDSAMYLCASSPTDRWDYEQYFGPGTRLTVT.

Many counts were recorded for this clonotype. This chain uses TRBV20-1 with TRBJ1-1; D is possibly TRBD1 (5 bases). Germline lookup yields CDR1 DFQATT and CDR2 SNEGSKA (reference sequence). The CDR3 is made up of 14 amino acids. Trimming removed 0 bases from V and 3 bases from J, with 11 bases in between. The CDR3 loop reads CSARDRGMHTEAFF. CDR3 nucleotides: TGCAGTGCTAGAGATCGGGGGATGCACACTGAAGCTTTCTTT.

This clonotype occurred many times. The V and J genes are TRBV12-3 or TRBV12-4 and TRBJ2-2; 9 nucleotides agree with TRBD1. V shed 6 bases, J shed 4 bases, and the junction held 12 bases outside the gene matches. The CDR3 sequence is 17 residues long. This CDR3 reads CASSLFRDRDSTGELFF. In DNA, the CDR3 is TGTGCCAGCAGCCTATTCCGGGACAGGGACTCCACCGGGGAGCTGTTTTTT.

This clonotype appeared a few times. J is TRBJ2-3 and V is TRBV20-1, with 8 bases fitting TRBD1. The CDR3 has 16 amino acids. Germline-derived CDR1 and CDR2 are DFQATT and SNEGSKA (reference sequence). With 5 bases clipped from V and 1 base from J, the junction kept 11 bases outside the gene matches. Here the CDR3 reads CSADRGMGWGTDTQYF. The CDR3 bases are TGCAGTGCTGACAGGGGAATGGGGTGGGGCACAGATACGCAGTATTTT.

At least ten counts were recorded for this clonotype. The CDR3 spells CASSLLAGGAWEQYF. CDR3 nucleotide sequence: TGTGCCAGCAGCTTACTAGCGGGAGGGGCGTGGGAGCAGTACTTC. The chain employs TRBV7-2 and TRBJ2-7, with 12 positions matching TRBD2. V gave up 2 bases and J gave up 7 bases; unmatched junction bases: 6. CDR1 and CDR2 (germline): SGHTA, FQGNSA. The length of the CDR3 is 15 residues.

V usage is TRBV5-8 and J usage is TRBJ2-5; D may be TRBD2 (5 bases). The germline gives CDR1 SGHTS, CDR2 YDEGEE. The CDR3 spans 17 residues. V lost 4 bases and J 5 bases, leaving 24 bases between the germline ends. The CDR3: CASSRPELVFGGETQYF. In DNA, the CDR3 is TGTGCCAGCAGCAGGCCTGAACTAGTATTCGGTGGGGAGACCCAGTACTTC.